The present T cell receptor beta chain was sequenced within a study of cytomegalovirus exposure and HLA in healthy donors. Study-level information: A prior study identified some 100 million unique TCR beta sequences from about 200 million T cells. General study findings and limits: Researchers reportedly found TCR beta sequences accurately predicted most subjects' HLA-A and HLA-B alleles. In a later analysis, V- and J-gene trimming of beta chains associated with a DCLRE1C missense variant, replicated independently.

The PCR made use of 60 Vbeta and 13 Jbeta primers. Original processing notes: Later reanalysis found roughly 80 million unique TCR beta chains, around 9.9 million of them shared. Profiling relied on immunoSEQ multiplex PCR, and the TCRdb table lists in-frame clones only, not all of them. V, J and clone size are those of that table, while D and trimming were read from the DNA. The sample consists of 150,000 or so clones, more than 70% of them appearing once. The CDR3 extends over 13 amino acids. CDR1 is GTSNPN and CDR2 is SVGIG in the germline V gene (reference sequence). V dropped 3 bases and J dropped 3 bases, with 11 bases sitting between them. Comment on this clone: Its specificity is unknown.

The chain is built from TRBV30 and TRBJ1-1, with D tentatively TRBD1 (6 bases). Specimen: PBMCs. The receptor comes from a male donor in good health and CMV-seropositive. CDR3 DNA sequence: TGTGCCTGGAGGAGGGGGGGTTACACTGAAGCTTTCTTT. Translating gives CAWRRGGYTEAFF. Filled out from reference TRBV30 and TRBJ1-1, the complete variable domain reads SQTIHQWPATLVQPVGSPLSLECTVEGTSNPNLYWYRQAAGRGLQLLFYSVGIGQISSEVPQNLSASRPQDRQFILSSKKLLLSDSGFYLCAWRRGGYTEAFFGQGTRLTVV.